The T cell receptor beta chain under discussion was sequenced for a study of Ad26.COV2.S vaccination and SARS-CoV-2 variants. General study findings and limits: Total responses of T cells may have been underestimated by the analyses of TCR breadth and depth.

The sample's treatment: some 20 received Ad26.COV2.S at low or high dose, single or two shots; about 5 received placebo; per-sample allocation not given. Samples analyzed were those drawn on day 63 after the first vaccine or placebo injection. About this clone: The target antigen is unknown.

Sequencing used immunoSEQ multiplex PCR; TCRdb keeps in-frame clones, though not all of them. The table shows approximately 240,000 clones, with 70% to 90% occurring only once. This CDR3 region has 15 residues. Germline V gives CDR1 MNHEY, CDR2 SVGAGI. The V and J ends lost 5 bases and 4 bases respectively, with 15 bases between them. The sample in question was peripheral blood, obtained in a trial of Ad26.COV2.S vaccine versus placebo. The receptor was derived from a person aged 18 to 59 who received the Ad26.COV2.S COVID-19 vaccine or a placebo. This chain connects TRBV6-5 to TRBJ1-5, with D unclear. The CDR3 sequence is CASSPRIRGNQPQHF. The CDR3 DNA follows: TGTGCCAGCAGTCCCCGCATCCGAGGTAATCAGCCCCAGCATTTT.